The T cell receptor beta chain under discussion was sequenced for a study of T cells after yellow fever vaccination. On the study more broadly: Preparing low-cell-number fractions relied on SMART-Seq v4 Ultra Low Input.

Study outcomes and limitations: A weaker secondary response peaked on day 5, the primary on day 15. Booster samples showed a return of most primary-vaccination clones (roughly 96% CD4, 70% to 90% CD8). It was a small share of clonotypes that appeared in both CD4 and CD8 compartments.

The CDR3 runs 16 residues. Trimming removed 3 bases from V and 5 bases from J; junction bases left unmatched: 3. CDR1 SGHTA and CDR2 FQGNSA come from the germline V gene. This clonotype has at least ten counts. TCRdb independently ran MiXCR on the 5' RACE reads; one entry per CDR3 protein. Found here are tens of thousands of distinct CDR3 sequences, 4.5% to 6% of them singletons; the top ten hold about 11%. The TCR originated in a man aged 25 to 40 who received the YFV17D yellow fever vaccine. V gene TRBV7-2 combines with J gene TRBJ2-2; 13 bases line up with TRBD2. The specimen was PBMCs, either bulk or a sorted T-cell subset (CD4+, CD8+, memory, or dextramer-sorted; not recorded which), collected 15 days after the yellow fever booster vaccination. The CDR3 nucleotides are TGTGCCAGCAGCTTGCGGACTAGCGGGAGTACCGGGGAGCTGTTTTTT. Protein: CASSLRTSGSTGELFF.